These 11 T cell receptor beta chains came from one sample sequenced in a study of cytomegalovirus exposure and HLA in healthy donors. The PCR ran on 60 Vbeta and 13 Jbeta primers. Method: immunoSEQ multiplex PCR; TCRdb's copy keeps in-frame clones and lacks some. The table records about 150,000 clones, more than 70% of them present only once. The sequencing input was PBMCs. These receptors came from a boy between 2 and 10 years old in good health and CMV-seronegative.

This chain joins TRBV4-1 and TRBJ1-1; D is undetermined. Per the germline V gene, CDR1 is MGHRA and CDR2 is YSYEKL. The CDR3 sequence is 14 residues long. V gave up 4 bases and J gave up 3 bases, with 12 bases separating them. In DNA, the CDR3 is TGCGCCAGCAGCCCTAGCGGCAAGGACACTGAAGCTTTCTTT. It specifies CASSPSGKDTEAFF.

The chain uses TRBV28 and TRBJ1-2; D is unresolved. The CDR3 spans 11 residues. The V gene lost 7 bases and the J gene lost 6 bases, with 9 bases spanning the gap. Germline V gene lookup returns CDR1 MDHEN and CDR2 SYDVKM. As DNA, the CDR3 is TGTGCCAGCACAACAGTCGATGGCTACACCTTC. Amino acid sequence: CASTTVDGYTF.

This sequence joins TRBV7-9 and TRBJ2-2; D not certain. V lost 3 bases and J lost 2, with 7 bases in between. The length of the CDR3 is 14 residues. Germline V gene sequence: CDR1 SEHNR, CDR2 FQNEAQ (reference sequence). CDR3 protein: CASSFLTNTGELFF. DNA for the CDR3: TGTGCCAGCAGCTTCCTCACTAACACCGGGGAGCTGTTTTTT.

The J gene is TRBJ2-1, the V gene TRBV9; D remains unclear. This CDR3 spans 13 amino acids. V dropped 3 bases and J dropped 4 bases, with 8 bases sitting between them. Germline V gene data show CDR1 as SGDLS and CDR2 as YYNGEE. CDR3 residues: CASSASVYNEQFF. The CDR3 region has the DNA TGTGCCAGCAGCGCCTCAGTTTACAATGAGCAGTTCTTC.

J is TRBJ2-3 and V is TRBV27; tentative D call: TRBD1 (5 bases). V dropped 3 bases and J dropped 4 bases, with 11 bases sitting between them. The CDR3 has 14 amino acids. Germline loops: CDR1 MNHEY, CDR2 SMNVEV (reference sequence). As DNA, the CDR3 is TGTGCCAGCAGTTTGATCAGGGTCCCAGATACGCAGTATTTT. Translating gives CASSLIRVPDTQYF.

The chain uses TRBV12-5 and TRBJ1-2, with TRBD1 matching 9 bases. Germline values: CDR1 LGHNT, CDR2 FRNRAP. V shed 3 bases, J shed 9 bases, and the junction held 11 bases outside the gene matches. This CDR3 has 15 amino acids. The CDR3 spells CASGFPGTGRRRYTF. The CDR3 DNA reads TGTGCTAGTGGTTTCCCTGGGACAGGGAGGAGACGCTACACCTTC.

V is TRBV5-1 and J is TRBJ2-7, with 7 bases matching TRBD1. The CDR3 covers 13 residues. Germline V gene data show CDR1 as SGHRS and CDR2 as YFSETQ. The ends lost 2 bases at V and 4 bases at J; junction bases unmatched: 3. The CDR3 protein is CASSLAQGYEQYF. The CDR3 DNA follows: TGCGCCAGCAGCTTAGCACAGGGGTACGAGCAGTACTTC.

This chain joins TRBV5-4 and TRBJ1-2; no definite D call. V lost 2 bases and J lost 2, with 7 bases in between. The CDR3 covers 13 residues. From germline, CDR1 is SGHNT and CDR2 YYREEE (reference sequence). CDR3 DNA sequence: TGTGCCAGCAGCTTAGACGGGAACTATGGCTACACCTTC. It translates to CASSLDGNYGYTF.

The chain recombines TRBV11-2 with TRBJ2-7; D unresolved. Germline V gene data show CDR1 as SGHAT and CDR2 as FQNNGV. The CDR3 extends over 13 amino acids. V dropped 7 bases and J dropped 8 bases, with 18 bases sitting between them. CDR3 protein: CASNPVAQEKQYF. Written as DNA, the CDR3 is TGTGCCAGCAACCCCGTGGCCCAAGAAAAGCAGTACTTC.

This chain uses TRBV5-1 with TRBJ2-7; perhaps TRBD2 as D (6 bases). This CDR3 contains 14 residues. Germline assignment: CDR1 SGHRS and CDR2 YFSETQ. Trimming shortened V by 3 bases and J by 0 bases, and 10 bases separated the two germline ends. CDR3 loop: CASSSIAVSYEQYF. DNA of the CDR3: TGCGCCAGCAGCTCCATAGCGGTCTCCTACGAGCAGTACTTC.

The V gene is TRBV4-1, the J gene TRBJ1-5; D not resolved. Trimming pared 3 bases from V and 4 bases from J, leaving 13 bases between. Germline V CDR1 and CDR2: MGHRA, YSYEKL. This CDR3 comprises 15 residues. The CDR3 protein is CASSHYQEDNQPQHF. The CDR3, as DNA: TGCGCCAGCAGCCATTACCAGGAGGATAATCAGCCCCAGCATTTT.